The 27 T cell receptor beta chains reported below all come from one sample, sequenced in a study of blood T cell repertoires in COVID-19. Some clones are missing from TCRdb's copy, which holds only in-frame ones; the method was immunoSEQ multiplex PCR. The sample shows some 75,000 clones, around 89% of them seen only once. The specimen was peripheral blood. These receptors all come from a man aged 55 to 70 with acute or convalescent COVID-19.

V usage is TRBV10-3 and J usage is TRBJ1-1, with TRBD1 identical over 9 bases. Trimming removed 4 bases from V and 1 base from J; junction bases left unmatched: 4. This CDR3 region has 15 residues. Germline lookup yields CDR1 ENHRY and CDR2 SYGVKD. CDR3 in DNA: TGTGCCATCAGTGCAAGACAGGGGGGGAACACTGAAGCTTTCTTT. This translates into CAISARQGGNTEAFF.

The sample holds one count of this clone. V gene TRBV19 combines with J gene TRBJ2-7; maybe TRBD1 (6 bases). The germline V and J ends were trimmed by 3 bases and 5 bases, with 11 bases remaining between them. Germline V CDR1 and CDR2: LNHDA, SQIVND (reference sequence). The CDR3 extends over 13 amino acids. The DNA of the CDR3 is TGTGCCAGTAGTATGAACAGGGTAGACGAGCAGTACTTC. Protein: CASSMNRVDEQYF.

V is TRBV5-4 and J is TRBJ1-2; 10 bases agree with TRBD1. V lost 0 bases to trimming and J lost 7 bases; unmatched junction nucleotides: 12. Germline V CDR1 and CDR2: SGHNT, YYREEE (reference sequence). The CDR3 runs to 17 residues. DNA for the CDR3: TGTGCCAGCAGCTTGGCCGGGACAGGGGAGTCGACTAGTGGCTACACCTTC. This codes for CASSLAGTGESTSGYTF.

V gene TRBV12-3 or TRBV12-4 combines with J gene TRBJ1-2, with D unresolved. V lost 3 bases and J 3 bases, leaving 5 bases between the germline ends. This CDR3 is built from 12 residues. The CDR3 loop reads CASSFIDYGYTF. The CDR3 DNA reads TGTGCCAGCAGTTTTATAGACTATGGCTACACCTTC.

The chain carries TRBV6-2 or TRBV6-3 and TRBJ2-5; tentative D call: TRBD2 (5 bases). The CDR3 spans 13 residues. The ends were cut back, 6 bases at V and 5 bases at J, with 13 bases in the middle. Germline loops: CDR1 MNHEY, CDR2 SVGEGT. The CDR3 loop reads CASSRWRAETQYF. Written as DNA, the CDR3 is TGTGCCAGCAGCCGTTGGCGGGCGGAGACCCAGTACTTC.

The chain combines TRBV5-6 with TRBJ2-3; 11 positions agree with TRBD2. The germline CDR1 and CDR2 sequences are SGHDT and YYEEEE. The CDR3 runs to 16 residues. The junction had 1 base not matched to a gene; V was cut back by 1 base and J by 0 bases. CDR3 amino acids: CASSLLAGGSTDTQYF. In DNA, the CDR3 is TGTGCCAGCAGCTTGCTAGCGGGAGGAAGCACAGATACGCAGTATTTT.

The chain combines TRBV3-1 (or the pseudogene TRBV3-2) with TRBJ2-3; 16 bases map to TRBD2. The J segment lost 5 bases and the V segment lost 6 bases, leaving 8 bases of the junction unmatched. CDR1 is LGHDT and CDR2 is YNNKEL in the germline V gene (reference sequence). The length of the CDR3 is 17 residues. The CDR3 here is CASRGGTSGRARDTQYF. CDR3 coding DNA: TGTGCCAGCAGAGGCGGGACTAGCGGGAGGGCCCGAGATACGCAGTATTTT.

V and J are TRBV28 and TRBJ1-2; weak D call: TRBD1 (6 bases). V was trimmed by 4 bases and J by 0 bases, leaving 12 bases between them. The CDR3 totals 15 residues. Germline lookup yields CDR1 MDHEN and CDR2 SYDVKM. The CDR3 DNA reads as TGTGCCAGCAGTTCCGGGACACCTCCTAACTATGGCTACACCTTC. Translated, it gives CASSSGTPPNYGYTF.

The chain recombines TRBV5-6 with TRBJ2-2; D unresolved. The CDR3 runs 17 residues. Trimming stripped 2 bases from V and 4 bases from J, with 18 bases between. Germline CDR1 is SGHDT and CDR2 is YYEEEE. In DNA, the CDR3 is TGTGCCAGCAGCTTCGTCCCCCACCTATCCCGCACCGGGGAGCTGTTTTTT. It is translated as CASSFVPHLSRTGELFF.

Turning to this clone: A read error may account for a junction end that differs from germline. This chain connects TRBV20-1 to TRBJ2-5; 9 positions agree with TRBD1. Germline V lookup: CDR1 DFQATT, CDR2 SNEGSKA (reference sequence). The CDR3 sequence is 11 residues long. This chain's CDR3 is CSARVRDRVDF. CDR3 coding DNA: TGCAGTGCTAGAGTTCGGGACAGGGTCGACTTC.

This clone was counted a single time. The gene calls are TRBV5-6 and TRBJ1-1; 7 bases fit TRBD1. The ends lost 0 bases at V and 3 bases at J; junction bases unmatched: 8. This CDR3 is built from 16 residues. CDR1 is SGHDT and CDR2 is YYEEEE in the germline V gene. The CDR3 bases are TGTGCCAGCAGCTTGGAGGGGGCCGTGAGGTACACTGAAGCTTTCTTT. Amino acids: CASSLEGAVRYTEAFF.

The V call is TRBV18, the J call TRBJ2-7, with 11 positions matching TRBD1. The germline V gene has CDR1 KGHSH and CDR2 LQKENI. The junction had 4 bases not matched to a gene; V was cut back by 6 bases and J by 3 bases. The CDR3 sequence is 14 residues long. The DNA for the CDR3 is TGTGCCAGCTCTTCCGGGACAGGGGGCTACGAGCAGTACTTC. The encoded protein is CASSSGTGGYEQYF.

The rearrangement uses TRBV2 and TRBJ2-1; D is perhaps TRBD1 (5 bases). Germline lookup yields CDR1 SNHLY and CDR2 FYNNEI. Trimming took 4 bases from V and 1 from J, leaving 5 bases between them. This CDR3 spans 13 amino acids. CDR3 in DNA: TGTGCCAGCAGTGGGACATCCTACAATGAGCAGTTCTTC. This codes for CASSGTSYNEQFF.

This chain links TRBV5-1 with TRBJ2-2; TRBD1 matches 9 bases. V shed 4 bases and J 5 bases; nucleotides not matched to a gene: 9. Looked up from germline, CDR1 is SGHRS and CDR2 is YFSETQ. The CDR3 sequence is 16 residues long. DNA of the CDR3: TGCGCCAGCAGCCCTCGGGACAGGGTTGCGACCGGGGAGCTGTTTTTT. Translation: CASSPRDRVATGELFF.

The V call is TRBV30, the J call TRBJ2-2, with 9 bases fitting TRBD2. This CDR3 has 16 amino acids. The J segment lost 4 bases and the V segment lost 5 bases, leaving 11 bases of the junction unmatched. From germline, CDR1 is GTSNPN and CDR2 SVGIG (reference sequence). CDR3 bases: TGTGCCTGGTCTCCTTTCCGACTAGCGGCCACCGGGGAGCTGTTTTTT. Translated: CAWSPFRLAATGELFF.

Sample share makes this clone medium-sized. The chain carries TRBV27 and TRBJ2-4, with 8 positions matching TRBD2. V trimming: 3 bases; J trimming: 3 bases; junction bases outside the gene matches: 7. Germline V gives CDR1 MNHEY, CDR2 SMNVEV (reference sequence). This CDR3 has 16 amino acids. CDR3 sequence (DNA): TGTGCCAGCAGTTTTATAGCGGGGTCTGGCAAAAACATTCAGTACTTC. The encoded protein is CASSFIAGSGKNIQYF.

The chain carries TRBV5-1 and TRBJ2-7, with 13 positions matching TRBD2. The germline V gene encodes CDR1 SGHRS and CDR2 YFSETQ. J was trimmed by 5 bases and V by 1 base; bases with no gene match: 6. This CDR3 region has 16 residues. CDR3 nucleotides: TGCGCCAGCAGCTTGAGGGGCGGACTAGCGGGAGACGAGCAGTACTTC. This gives the protein CASSLRGGLAGDEQYF. Drawing the rest from reference TRBV5-1 and TRBJ2-7, the complete variable domain is KAGVTQTPRYLIKTRGQQVTLSCSPISGHRSVSWYQQTPGQGLQFLFEYFSETQRNKGNFPGRFSGRQFSNSRSEMNVSTLELGDSALYLCASSLRGGLAGDEQYFGPGTRLTVT.

This rearrangement joins TRBV19 to TRBJ1-3, with D perhaps matching TRBD1 (5 bases). This CDR3 has 15 residues. V lost 4 bases to trimming and J lost 0 bases, with 10 bases between them. From germline, CDR1 is LNHDA and CDR2 SQIVND (reference sequence). Here the CDR3 reads CASSKTVSSGNTIYF. The CDR3 DNA sequence: TGTGCCAGTAGTAAGACAGTTTCCTCTGGAAACACCATATATTTT.

The chain carries TRBV12-5 and TRBJ2-7; 7 nucleotides align to TRBD2. There are 13 residues in the CDR3. Germline CDR1 is LGHNT and CDR2 is FRNRAP. Trimming took 2 bases from V and 4 from J; bases not matched to a gene: 2. CDR3 sequence: CASGLRGVYEQYF. In DNA, the CDR3 is TGTGCTAGTGGTTTGCGGGGGGTGTACGAGCAGTACTTC.

This chain joins TRBV5-1 and TRBJ1-1; possible D gene TRBD1, 6 bases. Deletions cut 1 base from V and 0 bases from J, with 13 bases between. The length of the CDR3 is 16 residues. Per germline, CDR1 SGHRS and CDR2 YFSETQ. CDR3 residues: CASSLRPDRMNTEAFF. The CDR3 bases are TGCGCCAGCAGCTTGCGGCCGGACAGAATGAACACTGAAGCTTTCTTT.

The V gene is TRBV6-5, the J gene TRBJ2-7, with D perhaps TRBD2 (6 bases). Germline assignment: CDR1 MNHEY and CDR2 SVGAGI. V lost 6 bases, J lost 3 bases, and 12 bases lay in between. The CDR3 is made up of 13 amino acids. CDR3: CASRRTNDYEQYF. As DNA, the CDR3 is TGTGCCAGCAGGAGGACTAATGACTACGAGCAGTACTTC.

CDR3 region: CASSTGLAGRASLSSYNEQFF. CDR3 bases: TGTGCCAGCAGTACCGGACTAGCGGGACGGGCCAGCCTGTCCTCCTACAATGAGCAGTTCTTC. The chain is built from TRBV6-2 or TRBV6-3 and TRBJ2-1; 12 bases fit TRBD2. The CDR3 is made up of 21 amino acids. Germline V gene data show CDR1 as MNHEY and CDR2 as SVGEGT. V was clipped by 5 bases and J by 0 bases; unmatched bases: 17.

The chain is built from TRBV7-9 and TRBJ2-2; D gene uncertain. CDR1 SEHNR and CDR2 FQNEAQ come from the germline V gene (reference sequence). Trimming left V 7 bases short and J 5 bases short, with 11 bases between. This CDR3 contains 13 residues. DNA of the CDR3: TGTGCCAGCACCCAGAGGAGAACCGGGGAGCTGTTTTTT. It encodes CASTQRRTGELFF.

The CDR3 DNA follows: TGTGCCACCAGTGATTTGCAGGGGGCAGGTTTGGGTCGCGGGGAGCTGTTTTTT. This translates into CATSDLQGAGLGRGELFF. The chain has TRBV24-1 and TRBJ2-2; 8 nucleotides align to TRBD1. Germline-derived CDR1 and CDR2 are KGHDR and SFDVKD. CDR3 length equals 18 residues. With 0 bases clipped from V and 7 bases from J, the junction kept 12 bases outside the gene matches.

For the CDR3, the DNA is TGTGCCAGCTCACCACAACAGGGTCCTGGAAACACCATATATTTT. Translation gives CASSPQQGPGNTIYF. The chain links TRBV18 to TRBJ1-3; tentative D call: TRBD1 (6 bases). Germline V gene lookup returns CDR1 KGHSH and CDR2 LQKENI. V was clipped by 1 base and J by 2 bases, with 9 bases between them. This CDR3 region has 15 residues.

This chain connects TRBV12-3 or TRBV12-4 to TRBJ1-2, with D maybe TRBD1 (5 bases). The CDR3 extends over 13 amino acids. Trimming left V 6 bases short and J 8 bases short, with 16 bases between. Here the CDR3 DNA reads TGTGCCAGCAGCCCATCAGGGAAAGCCGGCTACACCTTC. Residues: CASSPSGKAGYTF.

The rearrangement links TRBV5-6 to TRBJ1-3; 8 bases align to TRBD1. The trim removed 4 bases at V and 7 bases at J, leaving 4 bases unmatched. CDR1 and CDR2 (germline): SGHDT, YYEEEE. The CDR3 spans 13 residues. This CDR3 reads CASSDRGSNTIYF. The CDR3 nucleotides are TGTGCCAGCAGCGACAGGGGCTCGAACACCATATATTTT.